One T cell receptor (beta chain) is described in this entry. This entry is derived from a study of blood T cell repertoires in COVID-19. Study-level background: Donors in the United States, Italy and Spain gave samples during acute or convalescent COVID-19. Sources were T cells, B-cell-depleted T cells, or PBMCs; the material itself was cDNA or gDNA.

The CDR3 has 15 residues. In germline, CDR1 is SGHDT, CDR2 YYEEEE. Trimming at V came to 0 bases and at J to 2 bases, leaving 3 bases not matched to a gene. Per the original data handling: By means of reference gene primer amplification, nucleated cell counts were estimated. Profiled with immunoSEQ multiplex PCR; TCRdb holds only in-frame clones, not every one. D and trimming come from the DNA, and the V and J calls and clone size come from that table. Of fewer than 85,000 clones detected, around 80% appear once; the ten largest clones hold approximately 15%. The gene calls are TRBV5-6 and TRBJ2-3; 7 bases agree with TRBD2. This receptor was taken from a woman aged 60-70 years with acute or convalescent COVID-19. The material sequenced was peripheral blood. The CDR3 coding sequence is TGTGCCAGCAGCTTGGGCGGGGGTTTCACAGATACGCAGTATTTT. The encoded protein is CASSLGGGFTDTQYF.